The T cell receptor beta chain described here comes from a study of blood T cell repertoires in COVID-19. Study-wide context: Samples of COVID-19 (acute and convalescent) were obtained from the United States, Italy and Spain. T cells, B-cell-depleted T cells, or PBMCs provided the cDNA or gDNA that served as material.

As originally analysed: Reference gene primer amplification gave estimated nucleated cell counts. Using immunoSEQ multiplex PCR, the repertoire was profiled, and TCRdb retains in-frame clones only, with some absent. V and J calls and clone size come straight from that table; D and trimming were deduced from the DNA. The sample includes about 220,000 clones, 82% of them seen just once. Germline V gene lookup returns CDR1 SGHTA and CDR2 FQGNSA. The V end lost 3 bases, the J end lost 6 bases, and 8 bases lay between the germline ends. The length of the CDR3 is 12 residues. Participants had their cohort set by participant-reported clinical history.

The chain is built from TRBV7-2 and TRBJ2-5; D not resolved. The sample was PBMCs or T cells enriched from blood (not recorded which). This TCR was recovered from a woman aged 55-69 years who had recovered from COVID-19. The CDR3 region has the DNA TGTGCCAGCAGCTTGGGTGGGCAGACCCAGTACTTC. Its translation is CASSLGGQTQYF.